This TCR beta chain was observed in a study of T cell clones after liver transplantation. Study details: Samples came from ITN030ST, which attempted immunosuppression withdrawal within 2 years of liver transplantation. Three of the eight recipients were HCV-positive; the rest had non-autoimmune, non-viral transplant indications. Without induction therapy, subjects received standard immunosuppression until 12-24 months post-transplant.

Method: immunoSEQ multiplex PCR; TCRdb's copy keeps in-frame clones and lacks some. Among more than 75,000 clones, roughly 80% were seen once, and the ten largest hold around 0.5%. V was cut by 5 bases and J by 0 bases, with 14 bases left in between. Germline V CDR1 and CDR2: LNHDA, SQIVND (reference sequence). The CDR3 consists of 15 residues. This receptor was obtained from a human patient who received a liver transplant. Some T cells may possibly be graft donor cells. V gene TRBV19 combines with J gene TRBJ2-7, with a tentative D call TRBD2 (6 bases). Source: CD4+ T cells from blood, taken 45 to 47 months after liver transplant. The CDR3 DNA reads TGTGCCAGTAGTTACGGGACTGCAAGCTCCTACGAGCAGTACTTC. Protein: CASSYGTASSYEQYF.